Below, one TCR beta chain is given with its context. During colonoscopy, one to two rectal pinch biopsies were collected. Using immunoSEQ multiplex PCR, the repertoire was profiled, and TCRdb retains in-frame clones only, with some absent. The sample consists of around 40,000 clones, about 81% of them appearing once. The data are from a study of pediatric ulcerative colitis. In germline, CDR1 is SGHDT, CDR2 YYEEEE. Between the trimmed V and J ends, which lost 0 bases and 1 base, there was a span of 13 bases. CDR3 size: 17 residues. The specimen was gut tissue. The V gene is TRBV5-6, the J gene TRBJ2-2; D is uncertain. The source of this sequence is a boy younger than 18 with severe ulcerative colitis. This chain's CDR3 is CASSLGLARGNTGELFF. CDR3 nucleotide sequence: TGTGCCAGCAGCTTGGGATTGGCGCGAGGGAACACCGGGGAGCTGTTTTTT.